These T cell receptor beta chains were read from a single sample in a study of T cells in Graves' hyperthyroidism and ophthalmopathy. TCRdb reanalysed the multiplex PCR reads using MiXCR and keeps one entry per CDR3 protein. The sample records under 400,000 distinct CDR3 sequences, around 25% being singletons. What was sequenced was blood. These receptors originate from a man between 45 and 60 years old with Graves' hyperthyroidism. Both conserved end residues are part of each CDR3. The D gene is left open where the match is weak. The listing skips clone size in some rows; elsewhere it reads once, few, many or a size class.

clone size,V gene,J gene,D gene,CDR3 protein,CDR3 DNA
-,TRBV5-1,TRBJ2-7,-,CASSLDATSYEQYF,TGCGCCAGCAGCTTAGACGCTACCTCCTACGAGCAGTACTTC
-,TRBV4-1,TRBJ2-2,TRBD2,CASSQGGSWNTGELFF,TGCGCCAGCAGCCAAGGCGGGAGCTGGAACACCGGGGAGCTGTTTTTT
few,TRBV5-1,TRBJ2-3,-,CATRFLTDTQYF,TGCGCCACCCGCTTCCTCACGGATACGCAGTATTTT
few,TRBV12-3/TRBV12-4,TRBJ1-2,-,CASSLAFQVNYGYTF,TGTGCCAGCAGTTTAGCGTTCCAGGTTAACTATGGCTACACCTTC
-,TRBV7-2,TRBJ2-2,TRBD1,CASSLGTGSGELFF,TGTGCCAGCAGCTTAGGGACAGGGTCCGGGGAGCTGTTTTTT
few,TRBV7-9,TRBJ2-1,TRBD2,CASSYQLAGGPNEQFF,TGTGCCAGCAGCTACCAACTAGCGGGAGGGCCGAATGAGCAGTTCTTC
-,TRBV18,TRBJ2-4,TRBD1,CASSPGGQGSLAKNIQYF,TGTGCCAGCTCACCCGGGGGACAGGGGTCCCTAGCCAAAAACATTCAGTACTTC
-,TRBV4-1,TRBJ1-4,TRBD1,CASSRPGTGSEKLFF,TGCGCCAGCAGCCGGCCTGGGACAGGGAGTGAAAAACTGTTTTTT
few,TRBV30,TRBJ2-2,-,CAYPRNTGELFF,TGTGCCTACCCCAGGAACACCGGGGAGCTGTTTTTT
few,TRBV7-6,TRBJ1-6,TRBD1,CASSYDRDGLPLHF,TGTGCCAGCAGTTACGACAGGGATGGTTTACCCCTCCACTTT
few,TRBV5-1,TRBJ1-1,-,CASSLTGMNTEAFF,TGCGCCAGCAGCTTAACAGGGATGAACACTGAAGCTTTCTTT
-,TRBV3-1,TRBJ1-1,TRBD1,CASSPRQGSNAFF,TGTGCCAGCAGCCCGCGACAGGGATCGAATGCTTTCTTT
few,TRBV15,TRBJ2-5,-,CATSRDELRGETQYF,TGTGCCACCAGCAGAGATGAGCTAAGGGGAGAGACCCAGTACTTC